This entry describes one T cell receptor beta chain. The entry originates in a study of Graves' ophthalmopathy and Graves' hyperthyroidism. Moderately to severely active ophthalmopathy under 3 months, CAS at least 3, NOSPECS at least 4. Clinicians made diagnoses from clinical symptoms, serum thyroxine, TRAb, thyroid ultrasound and orbital computed tomography. The PBMCs used were ones drawn from less than 12 ml of fresh peripheral blood. RNA transcripts were the template, and TCR beta CDR3 regions were amplified from them. In the first round, RT-PCR was carried out with HTBI primers, and a multiplex PCR formed the second round. One entry per CDR3 protein results from TCRdb running MiXCR on the multiplex PCR reads. The sample records 200,000 to 300,000 distinct CDR3 sequences, around 45% being singletons. The germline gives CDR1 KGHDR, CDR2 SFDVKD. The length of the CDR3 is 15 residues. V was cut by 4 bases and J by 0 bases, with 11 bases left in between.

This chain joins TRBV24-1 and TRBJ1-2; unclear D gene. The sequencing sample was made of peripheral blood. This TCR came from an adult man with Graves' ophthalmopathy. In DNA, the CDR3 is TGTGCCACCAGTGACAGGCAAGAGACTAACTATGGCTACACCTTC. This gives the protein CATSDRQETNYGYTF.